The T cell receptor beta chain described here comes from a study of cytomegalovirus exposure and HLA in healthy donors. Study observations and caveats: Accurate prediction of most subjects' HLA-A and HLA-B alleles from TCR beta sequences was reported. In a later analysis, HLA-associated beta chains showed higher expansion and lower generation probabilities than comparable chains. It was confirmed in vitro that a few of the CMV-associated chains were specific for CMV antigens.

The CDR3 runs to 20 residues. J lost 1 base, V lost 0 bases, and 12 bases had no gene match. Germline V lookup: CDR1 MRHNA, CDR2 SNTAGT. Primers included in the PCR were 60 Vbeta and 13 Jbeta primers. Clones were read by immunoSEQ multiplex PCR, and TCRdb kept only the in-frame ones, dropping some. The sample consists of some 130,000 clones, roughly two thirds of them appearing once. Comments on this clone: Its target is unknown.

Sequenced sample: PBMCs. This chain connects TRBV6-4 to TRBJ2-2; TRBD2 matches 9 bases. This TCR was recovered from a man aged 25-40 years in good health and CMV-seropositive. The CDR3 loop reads CASSDSAGMASGVNTGELFF. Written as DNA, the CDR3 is TGTGCCAGCAGTGACTCGGCAGGGATGGCTAGCGGGGTGAACACCGGGGAGCTGTTTTTT.